Following are 21 T cell receptor beta chains from one sample sequenced in a study of blood T cell repertoires in COVID-19. TCRdb's copy holds only in-frame clones and misses some; the assay was immunoSEQ multiplex PCR. The sample carries more than 200,000 clones, roughly 83% recorded once. What was sequenced was peripheral blood. Receptor source: a woman between 65 and 79 years old with active or convalescent COVID-19.

This clone occurred a few times. The rearrangement uses TRBV7-2 and TRBJ1-2; D is possibly TRBD1 (6 bases). CDR3 length equals 15 residues. V dropped 0 bases and J dropped 6 bases, with 14 bases sitting between them. Germline CDR1 SGHTA, CDR2 FQGNSA. Written as DNA, the CDR3 is TGTGCCAGCAGCTTAGCCCTCGGACAGTCAGATGGCTACACCTTC. Translation: CASSLALGQSDGYTF.

The rearrangement uses TRBV15 and TRBJ2-5; weak D call: TRBD2 (6 bases). Per germline, CDR1 LNHNV and CDR2 YYDKDF (reference sequence). V lost 0 bases, J lost 5 bases, and 13 bases lay in between. The CDR3 sequence is 15 residues long. In DNA, the CDR3 is TGTGCCACCAGCAGAGATACGGGAGCGGAGGAGACCCAGTACTTC. Encoded protein: CATSRDTGAEETQYF.

This chain links TRBV5-6 with TRBJ1-5; possible D gene TRBD1, 5 bases. CDR1 and CDR2 from the germline V gene are SGHDT and YYEEEE. This CDR3 region has 14 residues. The germline V and J ends were trimmed by 1 base and 5 bases, with 10 bases remaining between them. As DNA, the CDR3 is TGTGCCAGCAGCTTGCTAGGGGAACATCAGCCCCAGCATTTT. This codes for CASSLLGEHQPQHF.

This clone was seen a few times. This chain connects TRBV18 to TRBJ2-3; D not certain. CDR1 is KGHSH and CDR2 is LQKENI in the germline V gene. The germline V and J ends were trimmed by 2 bases and 2 bases, with 5 bases remaining between them. The CDR3 is 13 residues long. For the CDR3, the DNA is TGTGCCAGCTCACCAAGCCTCACAGATACGCAGTATTTT. Its translation: CASSPSLTDTQYF.

The chain links TRBV5-6 to TRBJ2-1; D might be TRBD2 (6 bases). CDR1 and CDR2 (germline): SGHDT, YYEEEE. Trimming took off 3 bases at V and 4 bases at J, with 17 bases between the two ends. CDR3 length equals 16 residues. The DNA for the CDR3 is TGTGCCAGCAGCTCCCCCTTGGGGGAGGAGTACAATGAGCAGTTCTTC. Translating gives CASSSPLGEEYNEQFF.

This clone was found once. V and J are TRBV6-6 and TRBJ1-5; 11 positions match TRBD1. This CDR3 spans 16 amino acids. Germline V CDR1 and CDR2: MNHNY, SVGAGI (reference sequence). The ends lost 2 bases at V and 5 bases at J; junction bases unmatched: 5. The CDR3 DNA is TGTGCCAGCAGTTACCCGGGACAGGGGGAGCATCAGCCCCAGCATTTT. Residues: CASSYPGQGEHQPQHF.

V is TRBV5-1 and J is TRBJ1-2, with 11 bases matching TRBD1. CDR3 length equals 17 residues. Germline V gives CDR1 SGHRS, CDR2 YFSETQ. V was clipped by 4 bases and J by 3 bases; unmatched bases: 11. DNA of the CDR3: TGCGCCAGCAGCACTCAGCCCCCGGGACAGGGGGACTATGGCTACACCTTC. It translates to CASSTQPPGQGDYGYTF.

In this sample, this clone turned up once. This sequence joins TRBV6-6 and TRBJ2-3; D remains ambiguous. Trimming took off 0 bases at V and 6 bases at J, with 10 bases between the two ends. The CDR3 sequence is 14 residues long. Germline assignment: CDR1 MNHNY and CDR2 SVGAGI (reference sequence). The CDR3 bases are TGTGCCAGCAGTTACTCGATACTTTCCGATACGCAGTATTTT. The encoded protein is CASSYSILSDTQYF.

The chain carries TRBV30 and TRBJ2-3; D gene ambiguous. The CDR3 extends over 10 amino acids. The V and J ends lost 7 bases and 2 bases respectively, with 4 bases between them. Germline V gives CDR1 GTSNPN, CDR2 SVGIG (reference sequence). In DNA, the CDR3 is TGTGCCTTCCTCACAGATACGCAGTATTTT. Translating it yields CAFLTDTQYF. Combining the CDR3 with reference TRBV30 and TRBJ2-3 gives the whole variable domain SQTIHQWPATLVQPVGSPLSLECTVEGTSNPNLYWYRQAAGRGLQLLFYSVGIGQISSEVPQNLSASRPQDRQFILSSKKLLLSDSGFYLCAFLTDTQYFGPGTRLTVL.

V gene TRBV27 combines with J gene TRBJ2-5; TRBD1 is a possible D gene (5 bases). Looked up from germline, CDR1 is MNHEY and CDR2 is SMNVEV (reference sequence). Trimming stripped 4 bases from V and 4 bases from J, with 10 bases between. This CDR3 comprises 13 residues. CDR3 protein: CASSSRRGETQYF. The CDR3 nucleotides are TGTGCCAGCAGTTCAAGAAGGGGAGAGACCCAGTACTTC.

The V gene is TRBV25-1, the J gene TRBJ2-2, with D maybe TRBD1 (6 bases). Between the trimmed V and J ends, which lost 3 bases and 4 bases, there was a span of 15 bases. In germline, CDR1 is MGHDK, CDR2 SYGVNS. There are 16 residues in the CDR3. CDR3 DNA: TGTGCCAGCAGTGATGGGTTCTGGGGGCTCACCGGGGAGCTGTTTTTT. Protein sequence: CASSDGFWGLTGELFF.

The chain is built from TRBV18 and TRBJ2-3; D call uncertain. Trimming left V 2 bases short and J 6 bases short, with 3 bases between. The CDR3 runs 11 residues. The germline gives CDR1 KGHSH, CDR2 LQKENI. The CDR3 sequence is CASSPSDTQYF. Here the CDR3 DNA reads TGTGCCAGCTCACCAAGCGATACGCAGTATTTT.

The chain carries TRBV5-5 and TRBJ2-1; D is ambiguous. The CDR3 covers 12 residues. V lost 4 bases, J lost 5 bases, and 7 bases lay in between. Germline loops: CDR1 SGHKS, CDR2 YYEKEE (reference sequence). The CDR3 protein is CASSVVNNEQFF. CDR3 DNA sequence: TGTGCCAGCAGCGTTGTTAACAATGAGCAGTTCTTC.

This clone occurred once. The chain joins TRBV2 to TRBJ2-3; TRBD1 might be the D (6 bases). Trimming pared 9 bases from V and 7 bases from J, leaving 20 bases between. The CDR3 contains 14 residues. Germline V lookup: CDR1 SNHLY, CDR2 FYNNEI. In nucleotides, the CDR3 is TGTGCCAGGCTCAAGGAACAGGGAGCATATACGCAGTATTTT. Translating it yields CARLKEQGAYTQYF.

This clone was recorded once. The chain recombines TRBV4-3 with TRBJ1-5; 7 bases match TRBD1. The CDR3 is 18 amino acids. The V and J ends lost 1 base and 0 bases, in that order; junction bases with no gene match: 9. Germline V gene lookup returns CDR1 LGHNA and CDR2 YSLEER. CDR3 protein: CASSQAYKGTDSNQPQHF. The CDR3 DNA sequence: TGCGCCAGCAGCCAAGCCTATAAAGGGACAGATAGCAATCAGCCCCAGCATTTT.

V is TRBV5-5 and J is TRBJ2-5, with a possible D match to TRBD2 (5 bases). V lost 1 base and J lost 5, with 9 bases in between. The CDR3 loop spans 13 amino acids. Germline V gene sequence: CDR1 SGHKS, CDR2 YYEKEE (reference sequence). The CDR3 sequence: CASSLPGLETQYF. In nucleotides, the CDR3 is TGTGCCAGCAGCTTGCCAGGACTCGAGACCCAGTACTTC.

This clone has just a few counts. The same CDR3 is also encoded by other DNA sequences in this sample. V is TRBV30 and J is TRBJ1-6; D possibly corresponds to TRBD1 (5 bases). Deletions cut 1 base from V and 8 bases from J, with 9 bases between. CDR3 length: 13 amino acids. The germline gives CDR1 GTSNPN, CDR2 SVGIG (reference sequence). In DNA form, the CDR3 reads TGTGCCTGGAGTGGTCAGGGCTATTCACCCCTCCACTTT. Amino acid sequence: CAWSGQGYSPLHF. Full variable domain (remainder filled in from reference TRBV30 and TRBJ1-6): SQTIHQWPATLVQPVGSPLSLECTVEGTSNPNLYWYRQAAGRGLQLLFYSVGIGQISSEVPQNLSASRPQDRQFILSSKKLLLSDSGFYLCAWSGQGYSPLHFGNGTRLTVT.

The chain carries TRBV19 and TRBJ2-1, with 10 bases identical to TRBD2. CDR1 is LNHDA and CDR2 is SQIVND in the germline V gene (reference sequence). The CDR3 runs 16 residues. The V and J ends lost 3 bases and 2 bases, in that order; junction bases with no gene match: 4. CDR3 region: CASSIKREGPYNEQFF. Written as DNA, the CDR3 is TGTGCCAGTAGTATTAAGCGGGAGGGCCCCTACAATGAGCAGTTCTTC.

The chain recombines TRBV9 with TRBJ1-1, with D unresolved. Trimming left V 0 bases short and J 0 bases short, with 9 bases between. The CDR3 has 15 amino acids. Germline V gene data show CDR1 as SGDLS and CDR2 as YYNGEE. The CDR3 here is CASSVVSQLNTEAFF. CDR3 in DNA: TGTGCCAGCAGCGTAGTAAGTCAGTTGAACACTGAAGCTTTCTTT.

The chain is built from TRBV9 and TRBJ1-1; no definite D call. V lost 1 base and J lost 7, with 14 bases in between. This CDR3 has 14 residues. The germline V gene has CDR1 SGDLS and CDR2 YYNGEE. This chain's CDR3 is CASSVSVFRGEAFF. The DNA of the CDR3 is TGTGCCAGCAGCGTATCCGTCTTCCGGGGTGAAGCTTTCTTT.

V is TRBV18 and J is TRBJ2-3, with D unclear. This CDR3 has 14 amino acids. Per the germline V gene, CDR1 is KGHSH and CDR2 is LQKENI. Trimming shortened V by 0 bases and J by 1 base, and 5 bases separated the two germline ends. The CDR3 region is CASSPPARTDTQYF. As DNA, the CDR3 is TGTGCCAGCTCACCACCGGCCCGCACAGATACGCAGTATTTT. Variable domain in full (rest from reference TRBV18 and TRBJ2-3): NAGVMQNPRHLVRRRGQEARLRCSPMKGHSHVYWYRQLPEEGLKFMVYLQKENIIDESGMPKERFSAEFPKEGPSILRIQQVVRGDSAAYFCASSPPARTDTQYFGPGTRLTVL.